This entry concerns a single T cell receptor beta chain. The entry originates in a study of blood T cell repertoires in COVID-19. Study overall: Whether acute or convalescent, the COVID-19 samples came from the United States, Italy and Spain. PBMCs, B-cell-depleted T cells, or T cells were the source of the cDNA or gDNA that made up the material.

How the authors handled the data: From reference gene primer amplification, estimates of nucleated cell counts were derived. Sequencing was performed with immunoSEQ multiplex PCR; in TCRdb, only in-frame clones are kept and a portion is missing. That table furnishes V, J and clone size, whereas the DNA furnished D and trimming. The repertoire holds about 80,000 clones, with approximately 89% as singletons. The CDR3 contains 16 residues. V and J are TRBV12-2 and TRBJ2-1; the D segment call TRBD1 is taken from the table without a DNA check. TRBV12-2 is noted as a pseudogene. The sequence came from a woman older than 75 with acute or convalescent COVID-19. The source material was peripheral blood. The CDR3 nucleotides read TGTGCAAGTCGCTTAACGACAGGGGGGTACTACAATGAGCAGTTCTTC. It codes for CASRLTTGGYYNEQFF.